The clone carrying this T cell receptor (beta chain) showed up many times. From germline, CDR1 is MNHNS and CDR2 SASEGT. V gave up 4 bases and J gave up 5 bases, with 8 bases separating them. The CDR3 is 12 amino acids. This entry belongs to a study of T-cell reconstitution after alpha-beta-depleted transplantation in children. Unique molecular identifiers featured in how the TCRbeta library was prepared. One entry per CDR3 protein results from TCRdb running MiXCR on the PCR reads. The sample lists 150,000 to 200,000 distinct CDR3 sequences, 11% occurring once. The clonotype comes from a boy aged 2 to 9 with acute myeloid leukemia, due to receive a stem cell transplant. The chain employs TRBV6-1 and TRBJ1-1; D is unclear. The sample consisted of PBMCs, taken before TCRalphabeta/CD19-depleted stem cell transplant. The CDR3 DNA reads as TGTGCCAGCAGTGCTTTCATGACTGAAGCTTTCTTT. Translation: CASSAFMTEAFF.